This TCR beta chain came from a study of cytomegalovirus exposure and HLA in healthy donors. Overall study context: In a later analysis, the approximately 110 validation repertoires were reported to have used the same platform as the approximately 700 first-cohort repertoires. Study-level results: The tendency of first-cohort TCR clusters to co-occur in the approximately 110 validation repertoires was identified by a subsequent analysis. Researchers catalogued roughly 170 TCR beta chains as cytomegalovirus-associated.

Worth noting for this clone: Its antigen is as yet unknown.

The validation cohort, a group of over a hundred subjects, included the donors and was separate from the approximately 700-subject first cohort. The assay was immunoSEQ multiplex PCR, and TCRdb's table has in-frame clones only and misses some. Of tens of thousands of clones in the sample, over 85% were seen once. This TCR came from a man between 18 and 35 years old in good health and CMV-seropositive. The sample was PBMCs.

CDR3 in amino acids: CAISESTSGHNEQFF. The CDR3 DNA follows: TGTGCCATCAGTGAGTCGACTAGCGGACACAATGAGCAGTTCTTC. The V gene is TRBV10-3, the J gene TRBJ2-1; 9 bases fit TRBD2. Germline V gene data show CDR1 as ENHRY and CDR2 as SYGVKD. The CDR3 spans 15 residues. Trimming removed 0 bases from V and 5 bases from J; junction bases left unmatched: 2.